Listed here are 27 T cell receptor beta chains from one sample, sequenced in a study of shared clonotypes between healthy human individuals. TCRdb's table, derived via immunoSEQ multiplex PCR, lists solely in-frame clones and lacks some. Of some 500,000 clones in the sample, approximately 94% were seen once. The sample comprised naive CD4+ T cells sorted from blood. As to subset: CD45RA+ positively selected. These receptors were obtained from a woman aged 30 to 39 in good health.

The J gene is TRBJ2-2, the V gene TRBV29-1, with TRBD2 matching over 11 bases. From germline, CDR1 is SQVTM and CDR2 ANQGSEA. The CDR3 loop spans 15 amino acids. V lost 3 bases to trimming and J lost 5 bases; unmatched junction nucleotides: 5. CDR3 nucleotide sequence: TGCAGCGTTGAGAAACTAGCGGGAGAAACCGGGGAGCTGTTTTTT. Translating it yields CSVEKLAGETGELFF.

In DNA, the CDR3 is TGTGCCAGCACCGGGAGAGGCGTCGGCTATGGCTACACCTTC. Amino acid sequence: CASTGRGVGYGYTF. J is TRBJ1-2 and V is TRBV6-5, with D uncertain. Germline CDR1 MNHEY, CDR2 SVGAGI. The length of the CDR3 is 14 residues. Trimming left V 7 bases short and J 4 bases short, with 16 bases between.

The chain is built from TRBV25-1 and TRBJ1-4; 10 nucleotides align to TRBD1. The germline V gene encodes CDR1 MGHDK and CDR2 SYGVNS. V shed 0 bases, J shed 8 bases, and the junction held 6 bases outside the gene matches. CDR3 length: 16 amino acids. CDR3 nucleotides: TGTGCCAGCAGTGAATACATAGGGACAGGGGACGAAAAACTGTTTTTT. Protein: CASSEYIGTGDEKLFF.

The chain combines TRBV27 with TRBJ2-7; D may be TRBD1 (6 bases). Trimming removed 3 bases at V and 3 bases at J, with 12 bases between. CDR3 length equals 14 residues. Germline V gene lookup returns CDR1 MNHEY and CDR2 SMNVEV (reference sequence). The CDR3, as DNA: TGTGCCAGCAGTTTCGGGACACGAATCTACGAGCAGTACTTC. Translated: CASSFGTRIYEQYF.

The rearrangement joins TRBV19 to TRBJ2-5, with D hard to call. The germline V and J ends were trimmed by 1 base and 4 bases, with 19 bases remaining between them. Germline V gene sequence: CDR1 LNHDA, CDR2 SQIVND (reference sequence). The CDR3 contains 17 residues. CDR3 sequence reads: CASSIGGRLRALETQYF. The CDR3 nucleotides read TGTGCCAGTAGTATAGGTGGCAGACTTAGGGCCTTAGAGACCCAGTACTTC.

The gene calls are TRBV16 and TRBJ2-7; unclear D gene. Germline V gene lookup returns CDR1 KGHSY and CDR2 FQNENV. This CDR3 has 14 amino acids. Trimming left V 1 base short and J 2 bases short, with 9 bases between. The CDR3 here is CASSQFEGTYEQYF. CDR3 in DNA: TGTGCCAGCAGCCAATTTGAAGGTACCTACGAGCAGTACTTC.

The J gene is TRBJ2-7, the V gene TRBV5-5; 10 bases map to TRBD2. The CDR3 is made up of 16 amino acids. Germline V gives CDR1 SGHKS, CDR2 YYEKEE (reference sequence). V lost 1 base to trimming and J lost 4 bases; unmatched junction nucleotides: 8. The CDR3 DNA follows: TGTGCCAGCAGCTTGCGGCTAGCGGGAGCGGTGTACGAGCAGTACTTC. Its translation: CASSLRLAGAVYEQYF.

The genes are TRBV20-1 and TRBJ1-1; no reliable D call. The CDR3 sequence is 8 residues long. The V end was cut by 7 bases, the J end by 4 bases, with 1 base between. Germline CDR1 reads DFQATT; CDR2 reads SNEGSKA (reference sequence). The CDR3 DNA reads as TGCAGTGGCACTGAAGCTTTCTTT. Its translation: CSGTEAFF.

This clone has only one observation. The CDR3 DNA is TGTGCCAGCAGCGAACAGGGGGAGAACACTGAAGCTTTCTTT. This sequence encodes CASSEQGENTEAFF. This chain connects TRBV7-8 to TRBJ1-1; 8 nucleotides agree with TRBD1. The CDR3 loop spans 14 amino acids. From germline, CDR1 is SGHVS and CDR2 FQNEAQ. Germline trimming cut 5 bases from V and 1 base from J; bases unmatched to any gene: 3.

The rearrangement joins TRBV5-6 to TRBJ1-1; D remains unclear. The V end was cut by 3 bases, the J end by 11 bases, with 17 bases between. CDR1 is SGHDT and CDR2 is YYEEEE in the germline V gene. The CDR3 runs 13 residues. The CDR3, as DNA: TGTGCCAGCAGCTCCCCTATAATGGGATCCGCTTTCTTT. Its protein product is CASSSPIMGSAFF.

The J gene is TRBJ2-7, the V gene TRBV5-1, with D hard to call. Looked up from germline, CDR1 is SGHRS and CDR2 is YFSETQ. The V and J ends lost 5 bases and 6 bases respectively, with 15 bases between them. The CDR3 runs to 13 residues. The CDR3, as DNA: TGCGCCAGCAGAAGTGTCCAAGGCGGCGAGCAGTACTTC. This gives the protein CASRSVQGGEQYF.

The chain joins TRBV11-2 to TRBJ2-1; D remains unclear. The germline gives CDR1 SGHAT, CDR2 FQNNGV. With 1 base removed from V and 5 bases from J, the gap between germline ends came to 12 bases. This CDR3 contains 15 residues. CDR3 loop: CASSLAGLGNNEQFF. The CDR3 coding sequence is TGTGCCAGCAGCTTAGCCGGGTTAGGGAACAATGAGCAGTTCTTC.

This sequence joins TRBV18 and TRBJ2-1; TRBD2 might be the D (6 bases). Germline V CDR1 and CDR2: KGHSH, LQKENI. The CDR3 consists of 16 residues. V was cut by 1 base and J by 9 bases, with 19 bases left in between. CDR3 loop: CASSPRGDSRQREQFF. Written as DNA, the CDR3 is TGTGCCAGCTCACCACGAGGGGACTCCCGCCAGCGTGAGCAGTTCTTC.

The chain has TRBV4-1 and TRBJ1-4, with D possibly being TRBD1 (6 bases). Trimming cost V 0 bases and J 2 bases, with 10 bases left between them. The CDR3 has 16 amino acids. Germline CDR1 is MGHRA and CDR2 is YSYEKL. The CDR3 DNA reads TGCGCCAGCAGCCAAGACAGGGGAACTACTAATGAAAAACTGTTTTTT. Translating gives CASSQDRGTTNEKLFF.

The V and J genes are TRBV10-3 and TRBJ2-7, with 7 bases aligning to TRBD2. V dropped 0 bases and J dropped 2; count of bases not matched to a gene: 4. This CDR3 comprises 15 residues. CDR1 is ENHRY and CDR2 is SYGVKD in the germline V gene. The CDR3, as DNA: TGTGCCATCAGTGAGTCTGCTAGCGGAACCTACGAGCAGTACTTC. This translates into CAISESASGTYEQYF.

The chain recombines TRBV11-2 with TRBJ2-7; no clear D. CDR3 length: 15 residues. The V end was cut by 6 bases, the J end by 0 bases, with 15 bases between. CDR1 and CDR2 from the germline V gene are SGHAT and FQNNGV. The CDR3 nucleotides read TGTGCCAGCAGTAACAGAGTCTTGAGCTCCTACGAGCAGTACTTC. Translated: CASSNRVLSSYEQYF.

The chain has TRBV19 and TRBJ1-5; possibly TRBD1 for D (5 bases). V was cut by 6 bases and J by 0 bases, with 21 bases left in between. The CDR3 runs to 18 residues. Looked up from germline, CDR1 is LNHDA and CDR2 is SQIVND (reference sequence). CDR3 amino acids: CASSPLGGPGHSNQPQHF. The CDR3 DNA reads as TGTGCCAGTAGCCCGCTAGGCGGGCCGGGGCATAGCAATCAGCCCCAGCATTTT.

This sequence joins TRBV7-9 and TRBJ2-5; D gene uncertain. This CDR3 contains 15 residues. Germline-derived CDR1 and CDR2 are SEHNR and FQNEAQ (reference sequence). V lost 2 bases, J lost 5 bases, and 15 bases lay in between. As DNA, the CDR3 is TGTGCCAGCAGCTTAAACGCCGGCGAAGCGGAGACCCAGTACTTC. Residues: CASSLNAGEAETQYF. Together with reference TRBV7-9 and TRBJ2-5, the CDR3 gives the full variable domain: DTGVSQNPRHKITKRGQNVTFRCDPISEHNRLYWYRQTLGQGPEFLTYFQNEAQLEKSRLLSDRFSAERPKGSFSTLEIQRTEQGDSAMYLCASSLNAGEAETQYFGPGTRLLVL.

The V gene is TRBV11-2, the J gene TRBJ2-7; a possible D gene is TRBD2 (6 bases). Trimming stripped 5 bases from V and 7 bases from J, with 15 bases between. The CDR3 has 13 amino acids. Per the germline V gene, CDR1 is SGHAT and CDR2 is FQNNGV. The CDR3 reads CASSEGLSLEQYF. The CDR3 nucleotides read TGTGCCAGCAGCGAGGGACTGTCCTTGGAGCAGTACTTC.

The rearrangement uses TRBV28 and TRBJ2-7; no definite D call. Per germline, CDR1 MDHEN and CDR2 SYDVKM. Between the trimmed V and J ends, which lost 2 bases and 0 bases, there was a span of 8 bases. The CDR3 totals 14 residues. The CDR3 region is CASSLDMSSYEQYF. The CDR3 DNA reads TGTGCCAGCAGTTTAGACATGAGCTCCTACGAGCAGTACTTC.

The rearrangement uses TRBV28 and TRBJ1-4; TRBD1 aligns across 10 bases. The trim removed 4 bases at V and 6 bases at J, leaving 14 bases unmatched. Germline CDR1 is MDHEN and CDR2 is SYDVKM. CDR3 length: 18 amino acids. CDR3 in DNA: TGTGCCAGCAGTTCATTCACAGGGACAGGGGAAGTTCATGAAAAACTGTTTTTT. This translates into CASSSFTGTGEVHEKLFF. Drawing the rest from reference TRBV28 and TRBJ1-4, the complete variable domain is DVKVTQSSRYLVKRTGEKVFLECVQDMDHENMFWYRQDPGLGLRLIYFSYDVKMKEKGDIPEGYSVSREKKERFSLILESASTNQTSMYLCASSSFTGTGEVHEKLFFGSGTQLSVL.

This chain connects TRBV7-9 to TRBJ1-3; D unclear. With 4 bases removed from V and 7 bases from J, the gap between germline ends came to 14 bases. This CDR3 comprises 14 residues. Germline values: CDR1 SEHNR, CDR2 FQNEAQ (reference sequence). The CDR3: CASSSTASWNTIYF. The CDR3 DNA sequence: TGTGCCAGCAGCTCCACGGCCTCCTGGAACACCATATATTTT.

The rearrangement joins TRBV11-2 to TRBJ2-2; D unclear. V lost 10 bases to trimming and J lost 0 bases, with 9 bases between them. The CDR3 consists of 13 residues. Germline V lookup: CDR1 SGHAT, CDR2 FQNNGV. CDR3 residues: CAIPRANTGELFF. The CDR3 coding sequence is TGTGCCATCCCCCGGGCGAACACCGGGGAGCTGTTTTTT. The variable domain in full, completed from reference TRBV11-2 and TRBJ2-2, reads EAGVAQSPRYKIIEKRQSVAFWCNPISGHATLYWYQQILGQGPKLLIQFQNNGVVDDSQLPKDRFSAERLKGVDSTLKIQPAKLEDSAVYLCAIPRANTGELFFGEGSRLTVL.

The chain uses TRBV7-9 and TRBJ2-2; TRBD2 agrees at 9 bases. CDR3 size: 15 residues. Trimming took 4 bases from V and 7 from J; bases not matched to a gene: 7. Germline V CDR1 and CDR2: SEHNR, FQNEAQ (reference sequence). The CDR3 coding sequence is TGTGCCAGCAGCTCTGTAGCGGGAGTCGGCGGGGAGCTGTTTTTT. This encodes CASSSVAGVGGELFF.

The V gene is TRBV29-1, the J gene TRBJ2-7; 9 bases map to TRBD2. Germline V gene lookup returns CDR1 SQVTM and CDR2 ANQGSEA. CDR3 length: 13 residues. The trim removed 6 bases at V and 7 bases at J, leaving 10 bases unmatched. The CDR3 sequence: CSVRTSARGEQYF. The CDR3 bases are TGCAGCGTCCGGACTAGCGCGAGGGGAGAGCAGTACTTC.

The chain employs TRBV30 and TRBJ2-5; possibly TRBD1 or TRBD2 for D (6 bases each). Between the trimmed V and J ends, which lost 7 bases and 5 bases, there was a span of 14 bases. Germline CDR1 and CDR2: GTSNPN and SVGIG (reference sequence). There are 12 residues in the CDR3. CDR3 sequence reads: CASLGGTETQYF. For the CDR3, the DNA is TGTGCCTCACTGGGGGGCACGGAGACCCAGTACTTC.

J is TRBJ2-7 and V is TRBV5-1; 9 nucleotides line up with TRBD1. Germline CDR1 SGHRS, CDR2 YFSETQ. V trimming: 5 bases; J trimming: 7 bases; junction bases outside the gene matches: 7. The CDR3 has 13 amino acids. The CDR3 region has the DNA TGCGCCAGCAGATCACGGGACAGGGATGAGCAGTACTTC. As protein: CASRSRDRDEQYF.